The 27 T cell receptor beta chains below come from one sample, sequenced in a study of blood T cell repertoires in COVID-19. Using immunoSEQ multiplex PCR, the repertoire was profiled, and TCRdb retains in-frame clones only, with some absent. The sample carries around 190,000 clones, about 81% recorded once. The source material was PBMCs or T cells enriched from blood (not recorded which). These receptor sequences come from a man aged 35 to 55 who had recovered from COVID-19.

This chain joins TRBV21-1 and TRBJ2-7; the table names TRBD1, a call not compared with the DNA. TRBV21-1 is an annotated pseudogene. The CDR3 has 16 residues. Here the CDR3 reads CASSRLTQVGEYEQYF. The CDR3 coding sequence is TGTGCCAGCAGCCGTTTAACGCAGGTTGGTGAGTACGAGCAGTACTTC.

The CDR3 region has the DNA TGTGCCACCCTAGAGCGGGAGAGGGCCGGGGAGCTGTTTTTT. It yields the protein CATLERERAGELFF. The rearrangement links TRBV2 to TRBJ2-2; 8 positions agree with TRBD2. With V trimmed by 10 bases and J by 6 bases, 10 bases remained unmatched. Germline loops: CDR1 SNHLY, CDR2 FYNNEI. This CDR3 region has 14 residues.

V usage is TRBV20-1 and J usage is TRBJ2-7, with 7 bases lining up with TRBD2. Losses at the gene ends were 3 bases for V and 5 bases for J; bases not matched to a gene: 25. There are 19 residues in the CDR3. From germline, CDR1 is DFQATT and CDR2 SNEGSKA (reference sequence). The CDR3 here is CSASRPSYRSTGLHHEQYF. The CDR3 region has the DNA TGCAGTGCTAGTCGTCCGAGCTACCGGAGCACGGGACTACACCACGAGCAGTACTTC.

The V gene is TRBV11-1, the J gene TRBJ2-5; 10 nucleotides agree with TRBD2. V was pared by 5 bases and J by 3 bases, with 9 bases of the junction left unmatched. The germline CDR1 and CDR2 sequences are SGHAT and FQDESV (reference sequence). The CDR3 is made up of 16 amino acids. CDR3 residues: CASSPGLANQKETQYF. CDR3 DNA: TGTGCCAGCAGCCCGGGACTAGCGAACCAAAAAGAGACCCAGTACTTC. The whole variable domain, filled in from reference TRBV11-1 and TRBJ2-5, reads EAEVAQSPRYKITEKSQAVAFWCDPISGHATLYWYRQILGQGPELLVQFQDESVVDDSQLPKDRFSAERLKGVDSTLKIQPAELGDSAMYLCASSPGLANQKETQYFGPGTRLLVL.

This clone occurred once. This sequence joins TRBV3-1 (or the pseudogene TRBV3-2) and TRBJ2-1; 9 positions agree with TRBD2. Per germline, CDR1 LGHDT and CDR2 YNNKEL (reference sequence). The V and J ends lost 6 bases and 6 bases, in that order; junction bases with no gene match: 6. The CDR3 contains 14 residues. This CDR3 is CASRAAGGANEQFF. The DNA for the CDR3 is TGTGCCAGCAGGGCGGCGGGGGGGGCCAATGAGCAGTTCTTC.

For the CDR3, the DNA is TGTGCCAGCTCGCCTATCGGGGAATCTGGAAACACCATATATTTT. Amino acids: CASSPIGESGNTIYF. This chain joins TRBV18 and TRBJ1-3; D gene ambiguous. Per germline, CDR1 KGHSH and CDR2 LQKENI. V was shortened by 6 bases and J by 1 base, with 13 bases between the two germline ends. CDR3 length equals 15 residues.

This clone showed up many times. The chain couples TRBV2 to TRBJ1-4; tentative D call: TRBD1 (5 bases). In germline, CDR1 is SNHLY, CDR2 FYNNEI. This CDR3 is 12 amino acids long. Between the trimmed V and J ends, which lost 11 bases and 5 bases, there was a span of 12 bases. For the CDR3, the DNA is TGTGCCTGGGGCGGGGGGAATGAAAAACTGTTTTTT. Amino acids: CAWGGGNEKLFF.

J is TRBJ2-1 and V is TRBV7-8, with TRBD2 identical over 10 bases. After removal of 4 bases from V and 0 bases from J, the junction contained 3 bases not matched to a gene. CDR3 length: 16 amino acids. Germline loops: CDR1 SGHVS, CDR2 FQNEAQ. Here the CDR3 DNA reads TGTGCCAGCAGCTCGCCTAGCGGGAGCTCCTACAATGAGCAGTTCTTC. It yields the protein CASSSPSGSSYNEQFF.

The CDR3 bases are TGTGCCAGCAGCCCCGGGACAGGGCAAGCGGGGGGGGCGGCAGATACGCAGTATTTT. Its translation is CASSPGTGQAGGAADTQYF. V and J are TRBV11-3 and TRBJ2-3, with D perhaps matching TRBD2 (10 bases). V gave up 5 bases and J gave up 4 bases, with 28 bases separating them. Germline loops: CDR1 SGHNT, CDR2 YENEEA. This CDR3 region has 19 residues.

The CDR3 protein is CATSREHAGELFF. In nucleotides, the CDR3 is TGTGCCACCAGCAGAGAACACGCCGGGGAGCTGTTTTTT. The V gene is TRBV15, the J gene TRBJ2-2; D not resolved. The CDR3 totals 13 residues. CDR1 is LNHNV and CDR2 is YYDKDF in the germline V gene (reference sequence). The V end lost 0 bases, the J end lost 6 bases, and 5 bases lay between the germline ends.

This sequence joins TRBV19 and TRBJ1-1; the D gene is possibly TRBD1 (6 bases). CDR1 and CDR2 from the germline V gene are LNHDA and SQIVND (reference sequence). With 3 bases removed from V and 1 base from J, the gap between germline ends came to 9 bases. The CDR3 spans 14 residues. The CDR3 sequence is CASSMDSSNTEAFF. In nucleotides, the CDR3 is TGTGCCAGTAGTATGGACAGTTCGAACACTGAAGCTTTCTTT.

This clone was seen a handful of times. This chain links TRBV5-6 with TRBJ1-3; D is undetermined. V was pared by 1 base and J by 4 bases, with 12 bases between. The CDR3 has 15 residues. Germline V gene data show CDR1 as SGHDT and CDR2 as YYEEEE. The CDR3 region is CASSLYSGTGNTIYF. The CDR3 nucleotides read TGTGCCAGCAGCTTGTATTCAGGTACCGGAAACACCATATATTTT.

This sequence joins TRBV11-3 and TRBJ2-7; D might be TRBD1 (6 bases). CDR3 size: 14 residues. Germline CDR1 and CDR2: SGHNT and YENEEA. V shed 5 bases and J shed 1 base, with 12 bases lying between them. DNA of the CDR3: TGTGCCAGCAGCCCGACAGGTTCTTCCTACGAGCAGTACTTC. Protein: CASSPTGSSYEQYF.

This clone has just one count. The CDR3 reads CASRDGAKNIQYF. The CDR3 DNA is TGCGCCAGCCGAGACGGGGCCAAAAACATTCAGTACTTC. This chain connects TRBV5-1 to TRBJ2-4; D is unresolved. Germline V gene lookup returns CDR1 SGHRS and CDR2 YFSETQ. The CDR3 is 13 residues long. Trimming left V 7 bases short and J 1 base short, with 9 bases between.

The rearrangement joins TRBV5-1 to TRBJ1-6; weak D call: TRBD1 (6 bases). The CDR3 consists of 14 residues. The V gene lost 4 bases and the J gene lost 10 bases, with 15 bases spanning the gap. The germline V gene has CDR1 SGHRS and CDR2 YFSETQ. CDR3: CASSALQGSSPLHF. The CDR3 DNA is TGCGCCAGCAGCGCACTACAGGGTTCGTCACCCCTCCACTTT.

The V and J genes are TRBV5-1 and TRBJ2-1, with TRBD1 matching over 8 bases. Germline CDR1 and CDR2: SGHRS and YFSETQ. This CDR3 spans 14 amino acids. The J segment lost 3 bases and the V segment lost 3 bases, leaving 2 bases of the junction unmatched. As DNA, the CDR3 is TGCGCCAGCAGCTGGGGACAGGTCTACAATGAGCAGTTCTTC. Residues: CASSWGQVYNEQFF.

The chain employs TRBV29-1 and TRBJ1-1; TRBD1 aligns across 7 bases. J was trimmed by 1 base and V by 6 bases; bases with no gene match: 5. The V gene's germline CDR1 is SQVTM and CDR2 ANQGSEA. The CDR3 loop spans 13 amino acids. The CDR3 DNA sequence: TGCAGCGTACCGGACAGGCAGAACACTGAAGCTTTCTTT. It encodes CSVPDRQNTEAFF.

This clone was seen a single time. This chain uses TRBV7-8 with TRBJ2-1; 9 bases map to TRBD2. Per germline, CDR1 SGHVS and CDR2 FQNEAQ. The junction had 13 bases not matched to a gene; V was cut back by 5 bases and J by 14 bases. CDR3 length: 14 residues. CDR3 loop: CASSPDEREAQEFF. As DNA, the CDR3 is TGTGCCAGCAGCCCCGACGAGCGGGAGGCCCAGGAGTTCTTC.

V usage is TRBV4-2 and J usage is TRBJ2-1; 14 bases line up with TRBD2. Germline V gene lookup returns CDR1 LGHNA and CDR2 YNFKEQ. This CDR3 has 17 amino acids. V shed 4 bases, J shed 9 bases, and the junction held 11 bases outside the gene matches. In DNA, the CDR3 is TGTGCCAGCAGCCCCAGACTAGCGGGAGGGCCTGAGGGTGAGCAGTTCTTC. Protein: CASSPRLAGGPEGEQFF.

This rearrangement joins TRBV5-1 to TRBJ2-1; D ambiguous. CDR3 length: 15 amino acids. Germline CDR1 and CDR2: SGHRS and YFSETQ. The V end lost 5 bases, the J end lost 0 bases, and 12 bases lay between the germline ends. CDR3 sequence reads: CASRFEVYSYNEQFF. The CDR3 nucleotides read TGCGCCAGCAGGTTCGAGGTTTACTCCTACAATGAGCAGTTCTTC.

This clone appeared many times. The chain combines TRBV28 with TRBJ1-2, with 7 bases aligning to TRBD1. Per germline, CDR1 MDHEN and CDR2 SYDVKM. J was trimmed by 4 bases and V by 7 bases; bases with no gene match: 9. CDR3 length equals 14 residues. CDR3: CASTTSGTVYGYTF. The CDR3 DNA sequence: TGTGCCAGCACCACATCCGGGACAGTCTATGGCTACACCTTC.

This clone was found a few times. The chain employs TRBV27 and TRBJ2-7; 12 bases line up with TRBD1. CDR3 length: 14 residues. Germline loops: CDR1 MNHEY, CDR2 SMNVEV (reference sequence). The V and J ends lost 6 bases and 8 bases, in that order; junction bases with no gene match: 8. CDR3 sequence: CASRLPGQGAKQYF. The CDR3 nucleotides are TGTGCCAGCAGACTCCCGGGACAGGGGGCCAAGCAGTACTTC.

The chain uses TRBV15 and TRBJ2-1; TRBD2 might be the D (6 bases). Trimming pared 5 bases from V and 2 bases from J, leaving 13 bases between. The CDR3 covers 15 residues. The germline V gene has CDR1 LNHNV and CDR2 YYDKDF (reference sequence). The CDR3 nucleotides are TGTGCCACCAGCGTCCGGGACTCAGCCTACAATGAGCAGTTCTTC. Protein: CATSVRDSAYNEQFF.

This chain links TRBV5-6 with TRBJ2-3; tentatively, D is TRBD2 (6 bases). Germline values: CDR1 SGHDT, CDR2 YYEEEE. This CDR3 has 14 residues. Trimming removed 4 bases at V and 11 bases at J, with 20 bases between. CDR3 region: CASSPTGADGGQYF. CDR3 nucleotides: TGTGCCAGCAGCCCGACCGGGGCCGACGGGGGGCAGTATTTT. Looking up the rest from reference TRBV5-6 and TRBJ2-3 gives the full variable domain: DAGVTQSPTHLIKTRGQQVTLRCSPKSGHDTVSWYQQALGQGPQFIFQYYEEEERQRGNFPDRFSGHQFPNYSSELNVNALLLGDSALYLCASSPTGADGGQYFGPGTRLTVL.

This sequence joins TRBV4-1 and TRBJ1-2, with 12 bases fitting TRBD1. Germline V gene data show CDR1 as MGHRA and CDR2 as YSYEKL. J gave up 4 bases and V 0 bases, and 6 bases lay outside the gene matches. CDR3 size: 17 residues. In DNA, the CDR3 is TGCGCCAGCAGCCAAGATATGGGGGACAGGGGGCTCTATGGCTACACCTTC. Its protein is CASSQDMGDRGLYGYTF.

This clone has only one observation. This chain joins TRBV7-9 and TRBJ1-6; 7 nucleotides line up with TRBD1. The germline gives CDR1 SEHNR, CDR2 FQNEAQ (reference sequence). CDR3 length equals 14 residues. Germline trimming cut 1 base from V and 6 bases from J; bases unmatched to any gene: 0. Here the CDR3 reads CASSLGDSNSPLHF. CDR3 nucleotides: TGTGCCAGCAGCTTAGGGGACAGTAATTCACCCCTCCACTTT.

The J gene is TRBJ2-7, the V gene TRBV6-5; D call uncertain. CDR3 length: 11 amino acids. V was shortened by 6 bases and J by 3 bases, with 6 bases between the two germline ends. Per germline, CDR1 MNHEY and CDR2 SVGAGI. CDR3 bases: TGTGCCAGCAGAAGAGGCTACGAGCAGTACTTC. Translation: CASRRGYEQYF.